A single sample is the source of the 16 T cell receptor beta chains below, sequenced in a study of PD-L1 blockade in urothelial cancer. TCRdb's table, derived via immunoSEQ multiplex PCR, lists solely in-frame clones and lacks some. The table has tens of thousands of clones, roughly 84% seen once. Material: PBMCs, obtained around atezolizumab (anti-PD-L1) treatment. Receptor source: a man aged 35-49 years with urothelial cancer.

This chain joins TRBV30 and TRBJ2-1; TRBD2 matches at 13 bases. V gave up 2 bases and J gave up 9 bases; unmatched junction bases: 7. The CDR3 extends over 15 amino acids. Germline loops: CDR1 GTSNPN, CDR2 SVGIG (reference sequence). Here the CDR3 DNA reads TGTGCCTGGAGTTCCGGACTAGCGGGAGCCAGTGAGCAGTTCTTC. This encodes CAWSSGLAGASEQFF.

This sequence joins TRBV7-2 and TRBJ2-6; D is ambiguous. CDR3 size: 17 residues. Trimming removed 9 bases from V and 0 bases from J, with 18 bases in between. CDR1 and CDR2 from the germline V gene are SGHTA and FQGNSA. CDR3 residues: CASQLRSGTSGANVLTF. CDR3 nucleotide sequence: TGTGCCAGTCAGCTTAGATCGGGTACCTCTGGGGCCAACGTCCTGACTTTC.

V usage is TRBV12-5 and J usage is TRBJ2-1, with no clear D. The CDR3 is made up of 12 amino acids. Trimming pared 1 base from V and 7 bases from J, leaving 5 bases between. Germline V gene lookup returns CDR1 LGHNT and CDR2 FRNRAP. CDR3 in DNA: TGTGCTAGTGGTTTGGCTTATAATGAGCAGTTCTTC. Its translation is CASGLAYNEQFF.

The gene calls are TRBV5-8 and TRBJ2-7; a possible D gene is TRBD1 (6 bases). Trimming took off 7 bases at V and 1 base at J, with 15 bases between the two ends. Germline CDR1 reads SGHTS; CDR2 reads YDEGEE. The CDR3 loop spans 14 amino acids. CDR3 sequence reads: CASCTTGSSYEQYF. CDR3 coding DNA: TGTGCCAGCTGTACGACAGGAAGTTCCTACGAGCAGTACTTC.

This rearrangement joins TRBV6-5 to TRBJ1-2, with 7 bases identical to TRBD1. CDR1 and CDR2 (germline): MNHEY, SVGAGI. V dropped 7 bases and J dropped 3; count of bases not matched to a gene: 2. The CDR3 is 12 amino acids. CDR3 DNA: TGTGCCAGCAAAGACAGGGACTATGGCTACACCTTC. Protein sequence: CASKDRDYGYTF.

V gene TRBV28 combines with J gene TRBJ2-7, with D possibly TRBD2 on 5 matching bases. CDR3 length equals 15 residues. V was shortened by 8 bases and J by 4 bases, with 21 bases between the two germline ends. Per the germline V gene, CDR1 is MDHEN and CDR2 is SYDVKM. The CDR3 region has the DNA TGTGCCAGCCGCACTCCGATTAGTGGGAGATACGAGCAGTACTTC. Translating it yields CASRTPISGRYEQYF.

The chain employs TRBV14 and TRBJ2-3; D remains unclear. Trimming left V 4 bases short and J 5 bases short, with 10 bases between. Germline-derived CDR1 and CDR2 are SGHDN and FVKESK. CDR3 length: 13 residues. The CDR3 sequence: CASSLWSRDTQYF. The CDR3 DNA is TGTGCCAGCAGCCTATGGAGCCGAGATACGCAGTATTTT.

This clone was found a few times. The chain couples TRBV5-4 to TRBJ2-2; 12 positions match TRBD1. The CDR3 is 17 amino acids. The V gene's germline CDR1 is SGHNT and CDR2 YYREEE (reference sequence). Unmatched junction bases numbered 6, after V lost 0 bases and J lost 6 bases. The CDR3 loop is CASSLGMGQGAAGELFF. The CDR3 DNA reads as TGTGCCAGCAGCTTGGGAATGGGACAGGGGGCGGCCGGGGAGCTGTTTTTT. The variable domain in full, with the rest retrieved from reference TRBV5-4 and TRBJ2-2, is ETGVTQSPTHLIKTRGQQVTLRCSSQSGHNTVSWYQQALGQGPQFIFQYYREEENGRGNFPPRFSGLQFPNYSSELNVNALELDDSALYLCASSLGMGQGAAGELFFGEGSRLTVL.

J is TRBJ2-5 and V is TRBV11-3; perhaps TRBD2 as D (6 bases). The CDR3 extends over 14 amino acids. V lost 5 bases and J lost 5, with 15 bases in between. From germline, CDR1 is SGHNT and CDR2 YENEEA. CDR3 loop: CASSGDSAAETQYF. The CDR3 DNA sequence: TGTGCCAGCAGCGGGGACTCCGCCGCGGAGACCCAGTACTTC.

This clone was seen only a few times. The J gene is TRBJ2-2, the V gene TRBV19; no clear D. The CDR3 runs 15 residues. Trimming removed 3 bases from V and 1 base from J, with 9 bases in between. Germline V gene lookup returns CDR1 LNHDA and CDR2 SQIVND (reference sequence). CDR3 in amino acids: CASSIQERNTGELFF. In DNA form, the CDR3 reads TGTGCCAGTAGTATCCAGGAAAGGAACACCGGGGAGCTGTTTTTT.

V usage is TRBV5-1 and J usage is TRBJ2-7; TRBD1 matches at 10 bases. The germline CDR1 and CDR2 sequences are SGHRS and YFSETQ. The CDR3 loop spans 17 amino acids. The J segment lost 4 bases and the V segment lost 0 bases, leaving 10 bases of the junction unmatched. The CDR3 coding sequence is TGCGCCAGCAGCTTGGTTGCCGGGACAGGGGCGATATACGAGCAGTACTTC. Residues: CASSLVAGTGAIYEQYF.

This clone appeared a few times. This chain uses TRBV5-4 with TRBJ2-3; TRBD2 aligns across 10 bases. The CDR3 spans 14 residues. J lost 3 bases, V lost 7 bases, and 5 bases had no gene match. Germline lookup yields CDR1 SGHNT and CDR2 YYREEE (reference sequence). In DNA, the CDR3 is TGTGCCAGCTCTAGCGGGAGACTGACAGATACGCAGTATTTT. Translation gives CASSSGRLTDTQYF.

The J gene is TRBJ1-5, the V gene TRBV6-1; D is unclear. Trimming took 3 bases from V and 7 from J, leaving 13 bases between them. Germline V gene lookup returns CDR1 MNHNS and CDR2 SASEGT. This CDR3 has 14 residues. CDR3 loop: CASSETGRWQPQHF. Written as DNA, the CDR3 is TGTGCCAGCAGTGAGACGGGGAGATGGCAGCCCCAGCATTTT.

CDR3 protein: CAGNAGTELTTNEKLFF. CDR3 nucleotide sequence: TGTGCCGGTAACGCGGGGACAGAACTTACAACTAATGAAAAACTGTTTTTT. The gene calls are TRBV28 and TRBJ1-4; TRBD1 agrees at 7 bases. J was trimmed by 0 bases and V by 11 bases; bases with no gene match: 15. Germline-derived CDR1 and CDR2 are MDHEN and SYDVKM. This CDR3 spans 17 amino acids.

The V gene is TRBV6-5, the J gene TRBJ2-1; 8 nucleotides align to TRBD1. CDR1 and CDR2 (germline): MNHEY, SVGAGI. V lost 6 bases, J lost 0 bases, and 4 bases stayed unmatched. The CDR3 runs to 15 residues. Written as DNA, the CDR3 is TGTGCCAGCAGCCTTACAGGGGGCTCCTACAATGAGCAGTTCTTC. The encoded protein is CASSLTGGSYNEQFF.

This chain joins TRBV28 and TRBJ2-5, with a weak D call TRBD2 (6 bases). Trimming cost V 6 bases and J 9 bases, with 11 bases left between them. The CDR3 is 11 residues long. CDR1 and CDR2 (germline): MDHEN, SYDVKM. For the CDR3, the DNA is TGTGCCAGCAGCCGGGAGAGACCCCAGTACTTC. Amino acids: CASSRERPQYF.